This TCR beta chain comes out of a study of T cells in women clearing cervical HPV infection. Across the whole study: Cases were women with histologically confirmed HPV16-related CIN3 or worse, including a couple of invasive cancers. For cases, blood was sampled a median about 140 days after lesion detection, interquartile range about 80 to 220 days. The study's findings and limits: Controls had more TRBV6-7 (0.16%) than cases (roughly 0.11%).

In regard to this clone: Its antigen is as yet unknown. The read terminates 3 residues ahead of where the CDR3 ends, so the germline J gene completes it.

With 2 bases clipped from V and 3 bases from J, the junction kept 10 bases outside the gene matches. Germline V gene data show CDR1 as LGHNT and CDR2 as FRNRAP. CDR3 length: 19 amino acids. TCR beta CDR3 amplified by multiplex PCR from roughly 1,100 ng genomic DNA. TCRdb's table, derived via immunoSEQ multiplex PCR, lists solely in-frame clones and lacks some. The record lists under 20,000 clones, of which the ten most abundant hold 3.2%. The TCR was taken from a woman aged 18 to 69 with a cervical HPV16 infection that either progressed to CIN3+ or cleared (not recorded which). The sequenced sample consisted of blood buffy coat. The rearrangement joins TRBV12-5 to TRBJ2-2, with 12 positions matching TRBD2. CDR3 in amino acids: CASGLIRLAGVRDTGELFF. CDR3 bases read: TGTGCTAGTGGTTTGATTCGACTAGCGGGGGTTCGGGACACCGGGGAG.